A selection of T cell receptor beta chains follows, all from one sample in a study of CD8+ T cells in alopecia areata. Sequenced by immunoSEQ multiplex PCR; TCRdb stores in-frame clones only, minus some. Altogether about 64,000 clones are present, roughly 46% being singletons, with the ten largest covering 45% to 60%. The sequenced sample consisted of NKG2D-low CD8+ T cells sorted from blood. The receptors derive from a human donor with alopecia areata. The CDR3 runs from the conserved cysteine through the conserved F or W. Each record gives: J gene, V gene, CDR3 length, CDR3 protein.

TRBJ2-7,TRBV4-1,15,CASSLEWDTHTTQYF
TRBJ1-1,TRBV6-5,14,CASSLRTPDREVFF
TRBJ1-1,TRBV30,17,CAWSAADRELLGAEAFF
TRBJ2-1,TRBV27,15,CASSHSGTGWNEQFF
TRBJ2-7,TRBV29-1,12,CSVANFNGEQYF
TRBJ1-6,TRBV14,14,CASKSGTGGFPLHF
TRBJ2-5,TRBV12-5,13,CASGFGPQETQYF
TRBJ2-1,TRBV6-4,15,CASSNGEGGQDEQFF
TRBJ1-3,TRBV29-1,11,CSVDYGNTIYF
TRBJ2-2,TRBV19,12,CASRLGFGELFF
TRBJ2-7,TRBV29-1,16,CSVEGQGGSSNNEQYF
TRBJ1-6,TRBV4-1,16,CASSQEAGTGVSPLHF
TRBJ1-6,TRBV14,15,CASSQDRSRNSPLHF
TRBJ2-7,TRBV4-2,13,CASSEGEEGEQYF
TRBJ2-7,TRBV2,14,CASTGTVTSYEQYF
TRBJ2-7,TRBV4-1,13,CASSHGETYEQYF
TRBJ2-7,TRBV29-1,11,CSVEGFGEQYF
TRBJ2-7,TRBV2,12,CASSEVPYEQYF
TRBJ1-1,TRBV19,12,CASSTGNTEAFF
TRBJ2-2,TRBV29-1,15,CSVGTSGRATGELFF
TRBJ2-7,TRBV28,16,CASSLLYGGDSYEQYF
TRBJ1-2,TRBV7-9,14,CASSPDRVNYGYTF
TRBJ2-1,TRBV4-3,16,CASSQDSGSSYNEQFF
TRBJ1-1,TRBV28,13,CASSRQGYTEAFF
TRBJ2-5,TRBV10-3,15,CAISDPSGTEETQYF
TRBJ2-1,TRBV7-3,15,CASSFVSGGPNEQFF
TRBJ2-7,TRBV19,13,CATASGTTYEQYF
TRBJ2-1,TRBV7-9,16,CASRSTGTSGRDEQFF
TRBJ2-5,TRBV7-2,15,CASSLSWLEEETQYF
TRBJ2-5,TRBV7-7,14,CASSPPGPPETQYF
TRBJ2-5,TRBV27,15,CASSPDRALQETQYF
TRBJ1-2,TRBV2,14,CASGGDRANYGYTF
TRBJ2-7,TRBV7-2,11,CASSPDYEQYF
TRBJ2-7,TRBV27,15,CASSYGTGVMYEQYF
TRBJ1-5,TRBV27,13,CASSFGGDQPQHF
TRBJ1-2,TRBV29-1,11,CSVWTAYGYTF
TRBJ1-2,TRBV29-1,16,CSNHGAGADENYGYTF
TRBJ2-1,TRBV7-9,10,CASSFNEQFF
TRBJ1-1,TRBV4-2,16,CASSQDEGQVNTEAFF
TRBJ1-6,TRBV29-1,14,CSVGESGRDSPLHF
TRBJ2-2,TRBV5-6,12,CASSPGGGELFF
TRBJ2-5,TRBV7-9,14,CASSLVEAGETQYF
TRBJ2-1,TRBV28,17,CATSPLESGFSYNEQFF
TRBJ2-5,TRBV5-1,14,CASSLTRGKETQYF
TRBJ2-1,TRBV28,14,CASVRRGDYNEQFF
TRBJ1-2,TRBV6-5,15,CASSYGRGGNYGYTF
TRBJ2-7,TRBV9,13,CASSVAGSYEQYF